Listed below are T cell receptor beta chains from one sample, sequenced in a study of cytomegalovirus exposure and HLA in healthy donors. Some clones are missing from TCRdb's copy, which holds only in-frame ones; the method was immunoSEQ multiplex PCR. The data hold 170,000 or so clones, with 80% observed a single time. Sequenced: PBMCs. Receptors originate from a boy aged 5 to 17 in good health and CMV-seronegative. Each CDR3 is given with its conserved first and last residue. D genes are given only for firm matches. A row's size may be missing; if present it is once, few, many or a size class.

d_call: .; j_call: TRBJ1-3; clone_size: .; v_call: TRBV19; cdr3_length: 17; cdr3_nt: TGTGCCAGTAGTAGGGCGGGGTCCAGGAACTCTGGAAACACCATATATTTT; cdr3_aa: CASSRAGSRNSGNTIYF
d_call: .; j_call: TRBJ1-2; clone_size: .; v_call: TRBV25-1; cdr3_length: 11; cdr3_nt: TGTGCCAGCAGTGGGGCGACTGGCTACACCTTC; cdr3_aa: CASSGATGYTF
d_call: .; j_call: TRBJ2-3; clone_size: .; v_call: TRBV5-1; cdr3_length: 16; cdr3_nt: TGCGCCAGCAGCTGGGTTTGGACGGGGGGCCCAGATACGCAGTATTTT; cdr3_aa: CASSWVWTGGPDTQYF
d_call: TRBD1; j_call: TRBJ1-5; clone_size: .; v_call: TRBV5-6; cdr3_length: 18; cdr3_nt: TGTGCCAGCAGCTTGGGCCCGGGGACAGCCTATAGCAATCAGCCCCAGCATTTT; cdr3_aa: CASSLGPGTAYSNQPQHF
d_call: TRBD2; j_call: TRBJ2-1; clone_size: .; v_call: TRBV11-2; cdr3_length: 15; cdr3_nt: TGTGCCAGCAGCTTAGGCAACGGGGGGGTGTATGAGCAGTTCTTC; cdr3_aa: CASSLGNGGVYEQFF
d_call: TRBD1; j_call: TRBJ1-1; clone_size: few; v_call: TRBV25-1; cdr3_length: 15; cdr3_nt: TGTGCCAGCAGTGAATTCGCAGGGGGAGAGTCGGAAGCTTTCTTT; cdr3_aa: CASSEFAGGESEAFF
d_call: .; j_call: TRBJ1-1; clone_size: .; v_call: TRBV6-5; cdr3_length: 11; cdr3_nt: TGTGCCAGCAGTCAGGGTATTGAAGCTTTCTTT; cdr3_aa: CASSQGIEAFF
d_call: .; j_call: TRBJ1-1; clone_size: .; v_call: TRBV30; cdr3_length: 15; cdr3_nt: TGTGCCTGGAGTGTGCGCCGAAGTCAACCCACTGAAGCTTTCTTT; cdr3_aa: CAWSVRRSQPTEAFF
d_call: .; j_call: TRBJ1-1; clone_size: .; v_call: TRBV2; cdr3_length: 14; cdr3_nt: TGTGCCAGCTGCCGGGGGGGCGTTTACTCTGAAGCTTTCTTT; cdr3_aa: CASCRGGVYSEAFF
d_call: .; j_call: TRBJ2-3; clone_size: once; v_call: TRBV9; cdr3_length: 15; cdr3_nt: TGTGCCAGCAGCCCTCGCCGGGACTCGCGAAATACGCAGTATTTT; cdr3_aa: CASSPRRDSRNTQYF
d_call: TRBD1; j_call: TRBJ2-1; clone_size: .; v_call: TRBV7-9; cdr3_length: 16; cdr3_nt: TGTGCCAGCAGCTTAGCGACGGGACAGGGGCCCAATGAGCAGTTCTTC; cdr3_aa: CASSLATGQGPNEQFF
d_call: .; j_call: TRBJ2-2; clone_size: .; v_call: TRBV11-3; cdr3_length: 13; cdr3_nt: TGTGCCAGCAGCTCCCACAGGGACGGGGAGCTGTTTTTT; cdr3_aa: CASSSHRDGELFF
d_call: .; j_call: TRBJ1-2; clone_size: once; v_call: TRBV4-3; cdr3_length: 14; cdr3_nt: TGCGCCAGCAGCCAAGCCCCGAGTAACTATGGCTACACCTTC; cdr3_aa: CASSQAPSNYGYTF
d_call: TRBD1; j_call: TRBJ2-7; clone_size: few; v_call: TRBV19; cdr3_length: 14; cdr3_nt: TGTGCCAGTAGTAAGGACAGGTCTCCAGGGGAGCAGTACTTC; cdr3_aa: CASSKDRSPGEQYF
d_call: TRBD1; j_call: TRBJ1-4; clone_size: .; v_call: TRBV30; cdr3_length: 14; cdr3_nt: TGTGCCTGGACCCCCGGGACAGCTAATGAAAAACTGTTTTTT; cdr3_aa: CAWTPGTANEKLFF
d_call: .; j_call: TRBJ2-7; clone_size: once; v_call: TRBV5-6; cdr3_length: 15; cdr3_nt: TGTGCCAGCAGCTTGGTTAGGACATATACCTACGAGCAGTACTTC; cdr3_aa: CASSLVRTYTYEQYF
d_call: .; j_call: TRBJ1-2; clone_size: .; v_call: TRBV4-3; cdr3_length: 14; cdr3_nt: TGCGCCAGCAGCCAAGATCGGGGGGTCTATGGCTACACCTTC; cdr3_aa: CASSQDRGVYGYTF
d_call: TRBD1; j_call: TRBJ1-3; clone_size: .; v_call: TRBV5-4; cdr3_length: 15; cdr3_nt: TGTGCCAGCAGCACCGACAGGGACTCTGGAAACACCATATATTTT; cdr3_aa: CASSTDRDSGNTIYF
d_call: TRBD1; j_call: TRBJ2-2; clone_size: .; v_call: TRBV5-6; cdr3_length: 16; cdr3_nt: TGTGCCAGCAGCTTAAAGGACAGGGGGCTCACCGGGGAGCTGTTTTTT; cdr3_aa: CASSLKDRGLTGELFF
d_call: .; j_call: TRBJ1-1; clone_size: .; v_call: TRBV14; cdr3_length: 15; cdr3_nt: TGTGCCAGCAGCCAAGATCTTAGGGGAATCTCTGAAGCTTTCTTT; cdr3_aa: CASSQDLRGISEAFF
d_call: .; j_call: TRBJ2-5; clone_size: .; v_call: TRBV28; cdr3_length: 14; cdr3_nt: TGTGCCAGCGGTCTTCCCGGGACACAAGAGACCCAGTACTTC; cdr3_aa: CASGLPGTQETQYF
d_call: TRBD1; j_call: TRBJ2-7; clone_size: .; v_call: TRBV27; cdr3_length: 13; cdr3_nt: TGTGCCAGCAGTTTGGACAGGACTTACGAGCAGTACTTC; cdr3_aa: CASSLDRTYEQYF
d_call: TRBD2; j_call: TRBJ2-3; clone_size: .; v_call: TRBV27; cdr3_length: 17; cdr3_nt: TGTGCCAGCAGTCTTAGACTAGCGGGAGGGCCCGGAGATACGCAGTATTTT; cdr3_aa: CASSLRLAGGPGDTQYF
d_call: TRBD2; j_call: TRBJ2-1; clone_size: .; v_call: TRBV11-1; cdr3_length: 16; cdr3_nt: TGTGCCAGCAGCTTAGCTACTCCTAGCGGGAAAACTGAGCAGTTCTTC; cdr3_aa: CASSLATPSGKTEQFF
d_call: .; j_call: TRBJ2-3; clone_size: .; v_call: TRBV29-1; cdr3_length: 12; cdr3_nt: TGCAGCGTTGGACAGGGCACAGATACGCAGTATTTT; cdr3_aa: CSVGQGTDTQYF
d_call: .; j_call: TRBJ1-2; clone_size: once; v_call: TRBV5-1; cdr3_length: 15; cdr3_nt: TGCGCCAGCAGCTTGGAAGGGGCGGAAAACTATGGCTACACCTTC; cdr3_aa: CASSLEGAENYGYTF
d_call: .; j_call: TRBJ1-1; clone_size: few; v_call: TRBV19; cdr3_length: 14; cdr3_nt: TGTGCCAGTAGTATATGGCGGGAGAACACTGAAGCTTTCTTT; cdr3_aa: CASSIWRENTEAFF
d_call: .; j_call: TRBJ2-7; clone_size: .; v_call: TRBV15; cdr3_length: 13; cdr3_nt: TGTGCCACCAGCAGAGATCTGTCCTACGAGCAGTACTTC; cdr3_aa: CATSRDLSYEQYF
d_call: TRBD2; j_call: TRBJ2-2; clone_size: .; v_call: TRBV5-4; cdr3_length: 17; cdr3_nt: TGTGCCAGCAGCTTGGATACTAGCGGCGCTAACACCGGGGAGCTGTTTTTT; cdr3_aa: CASSLDTSGANTGELFF
d_call: TRBD2; j_call: TRBJ2-7; clone_size: .; v_call: TRBV4-2; cdr3_length: 15; cdr3_nt: TGTGCCAGCAGCCAAGATACTAGCGGCTCCTACGAGCAGTACTTC; cdr3_aa: CASSQDTSGSYEQYF
d_call: .; j_call: TRBJ2-1; clone_size: .; v_call: TRBV7-2; cdr3_length: 14; cdr3_nt: TGTGCCAGCAGCTCCCCCGCTAGCCCCATTGAGCAGTTCTTC; cdr3_aa: CASSSPASPIEQFF
d_call: .; j_call: TRBJ2-3; clone_size: .; v_call: TRBV18; cdr3_length: 14; cdr3_nt: TGTGCCAGCTCACCCGAGCATAGCACAGATACGCAGTATTTT; cdr3_aa: CASSPEHSTDTQYF
d_call: TRBD1; j_call: TRBJ2-6; clone_size: .; v_call: TRBV10-3; cdr3_length: 18; cdr3_nt: TGTGCCATCAGCAGAACCGGGACAGGGGGCTCTGGGGCCAACGTCCTGACTTTC; cdr3_aa: CAISRTGTGGSGANVLTF
d_call: .; j_call: TRBJ1-6; clone_size: .; v_call: TRBV27; cdr3_length: 13; cdr3_nt: TGTGCCAGCAGTTTAAGACAGCTCCTACCCCTCCACTTT; cdr3_aa: CASSLRQLLPLHF
d_call: TRBD1; j_call: TRBJ2-2; clone_size: .; v_call: TRBV9; cdr3_length: 19; cdr3_nt: TGTGCCAGCAGCGTAGAGGGGGCAACAGGGAGATTCTACACCGGGGAGCTGTTTTTT; cdr3_aa: CASSVEGATGRFYTGELFF
d_call: TRBD2; j_call: TRBJ2-7; clone_size: .; v_call: TRBV4-3; cdr3_length: 16; cdr3_nt: TGCGCCAGCAGCCAGACCCTGATGATAGCGGGATCCGAGCAGTACTTC; cdr3_aa: CASSQTLMIAGSEQYF
d_call: .; j_call: TRBJ1-4; clone_size: .; v_call: TRBV11-2; cdr3_length: 16; cdr3_nt: TGTGCCAGCAGCTTAGATCCAGCAGGGTTTAATGAAAAACTGTTTTTT; cdr3_aa: CASSLDPAGFNEKLFF
d_call: TRBD2; j_call: TRBJ2-3; clone_size: .; v_call: TRBV27; cdr3_length: 16; cdr3_nt: TGTGCCAGCAGTTCACTTGAAGCGGGGGGGCGAGATACGCAGTATTTT; cdr3_aa: CASSSLEAGGRDTQYF
d_call: TRBD2; j_call: TRBJ2-2; clone_size: .; v_call: TRBV18; cdr3_length: 17; cdr3_nt: TGTGCCAGCTCACCTCAACTAGCGGGAAAGAACACCGGGGAGCTGTTTTTT; cdr3_aa: CASSPQLAGKNTGELFF
d_call: TRBD2; j_call: TRBJ2-3; clone_size: .; v_call: TRBV5-4; cdr3_length: 16; cdr3_nt: TGTGCCAGCAGCTTGCGTGGACTAGCGCCAACAGATACGCAGTATTTT; cdr3_aa: CASSLRGLAPTDTQYF
d_call: TRBD1; j_call: TRBJ1-6; clone_size: .; v_call: TRBV7-9; cdr3_length: 14; cdr3_nt: TGTGCCAGCAGCATGGGACAGGCTGGGTCACCCCTCCACTTT; cdr3_aa: CASSMGQAGSPLHF
d_call: .; j_call: TRBJ2-4; clone_size: .; v_call: TRBV11-3; cdr3_length: 16; cdr3_nt: TGTGCCAGCAGCTTAGCTCAGGGCCTAGCCAAAAACATTCAGTACTTC; cdr3_aa: CASSLAQGLAKNIQYF